The 28 T cell receptor beta chains below come from one sample, sequenced in a study of OX40 agonist ivuxolimab in advanced cancers. Library preparation was by the immunoSEQ multiplex PCR assay. The clones in this table, taken by TCRdb from immuneACCESS, are in-frame only. Not every clone is retained; where verified, under half of the shortfall comes from an unresolved V gene, and the cause of the rest is unknown. The sample data list 12,000 or so clones, and around 84% of these were observed just once. The ten largest clones capture 25% to 30% of the sample. Specimen: CD4+ or CD8+ T cells sorted from blood, collected in a trial of the OX40 agonist ivuxolimab. The receptors here all came from an adult with an advanced solid tumor such as melanoma, head and neck, liver or kidney cancer.

The chain combines TRBV7-9 with TRBJ2-1, with 8 bases matching TRBD2. The V gene end was trimmed by 3 bases and the J gene end by 5 bases; junction bases not matched to a gene: 3. Germline CDR1 reads SEHNR; CDR2 reads FQNEAQ (reference sequence). CDR3 length: 14 amino acids. The CDR3: CASSFGGGHNEQFF. In nucleotides, the CDR3 is TGTGCCAGCAGCTTCGGCGGGGGGCACAATGAGCAGTTCTTC.

This clone turned up a few times. The chain links TRBV10-3 to TRBJ1-2; D remains ambiguous. The CDR3 totals 16 residues. Deletions cut 7 bases from V and 4 bases from J, with 22 bases between. Germline V gene sequence: CDR1 ENHRY, CDR2 SYGVKD. The CDR3 spells CAINKGISPLSYGYTF. As DNA, the CDR3 is TGTGCCATCAACAAGGGTATCTCTCCCCTCTCCTATGGCTACACCTTC.

CDR3 DNA: TGTGCCAGCAGCTCTGGTGGGCAGGGGGGTTACAATGAGCAGTTCTTC. This translates into CASSSGGQGGYNEQFF. This chain connects TRBV13 to TRBJ2-1; perhaps TRBD1 as D (7 bases). CDR1 PRHDT and CDR2 FYEKMQ come from the germline V gene (reference sequence). This CDR3 comprises 16 residues. Trimming cost V 4 bases and J 4 bases, with 17 bases left between them.

The V gene is TRBV4-1, the J gene TRBJ1-4, with TRBD1 identical over 7 bases. Germline CDR1 and CDR2: MGHRA and YSYEKL. V lost 3 bases and J lost 3; bases outside the gene matches: 4. The CDR3 covers 15 residues. CDR3: CASSHKQGSNEKLFF. The CDR3 region has the DNA TGCGCCAGCAGCCACAAACAGGGGTCTAATGAAAAACTGTTTTTT.

The V and J genes are TRBV2 and TRBJ1-1; maybe TRBD1 (5 bases). V was pared by 3 bases and J by 4 bases, with 12 bases between. Germline V gives CDR1 SNHLY, CDR2 FYNNEI. This CDR3 spans 14 amino acids. The CDR3, as DNA: TGTGCCAGCAGTGACGCCGGGGCAGTCACTGAAGCTTTCTTT. It codes for CASSDAGAVTEAFF.

This clone has only a few counts. The rearrangement uses TRBV11-2 and TRBJ2-5; 9 bases match TRBD2. V dropped 1 base and J dropped 4; count of bases not matched to a gene: 7. The CDR3 runs to 16 residues. CDR1 is SGHAT and CDR2 is FQNNGV in the germline V gene. This CDR3 is CASSLVGAGGGETQYF. For the CDR3, the DNA is TGTGCCAGCAGCTTAGTGGGAGCGGGGGGCGGAGAGACCCAGTACTTC.

The CDR3 reads CASSRGALYF. The DNA of the CDR3 is TGTGCCAGCAGCCGTGGGGCCCTGTATTTT. The chain links TRBV28 to TRBJ2-3, with D possibly matching TRBD1 (5 bases). Per germline, CDR1 MDHEN and CDR2 SYDVKM. Trimming pared 6 bases from V and 14 bases from J, leaving 12 bases between. The CDR3 has 10 residues.

The chain has TRBV7-2 and TRBJ1-5; unclear D gene. The length of the CDR3 is 13 residues. The germline V gene has CDR1 SGHTA and CDR2 FQGNSA. The V gene lost 1 base and the J gene lost 6 bases, with 7 bases spanning the gap. This chain's CDR3 is CASSLVRLQPQHF. CDR3 nucleotides: TGTGCCAGCAGCTTAGTTAGGCTTCAGCCCCAGCATTTT.

The chain is built from TRBV5-8 and TRBJ2-7; 14 nucleotides line up with TRBD2. The CDR3 totals 18 residues. V trimming: 3 bases; J trimming: 4 bases; junction bases outside the gene matches: 12. Germline CDR1 reads SGHTS; CDR2 reads YDEGEE. Here the CDR3 reads CASSSDGGLAGGSYEQYF. For the CDR3, the DNA is TGTGCCAGCAGCTCGGACGGTGGACTAGCGGGAGGAAGTTACGAGCAGTACTTC.

The V call is TRBV6-5, the J call TRBJ1-4; 7 bases align to TRBD1. V dropped 5 bases and J dropped 10; count of bases not matched to a gene: 10. Germline CDR1 reads MNHEY; CDR2 reads SVGAGI. The CDR3 extends over 14 amino acids. The CDR3 region is CASSDDRDSGKLFF. In DNA form, the CDR3 reads TGTGCCAGCAGTGACGACAGGGATTCTGGAAAACTGTTTTTT.

V is TRBV27 and J is TRBJ1-1, with 8 bases identical to TRBD1. J was trimmed by 1 base and V by 1 base; bases with no gene match: 11. The CDR3 is 18 residues long. Per the germline V gene, CDR1 is MNHEY and CDR2 is SMNVEV (reference sequence). As DNA, the CDR3 is TGTGCCAGCAGTTTATTCCCTTTTGAGCAGGGGGCGAACACTGAAGCTTTCTTT. Its translation: CASSLFPFEQGANTEAFF.

This chain connects TRBV7-6 to TRBJ2-2, with 8 bases matching TRBD1. The CDR3 has 14 residues. Per germline, CDR1 SGHVS and CDR2 FNYEAQ. The ends lost 5 bases at V and 6 bases at J; junction bases unmatched: 5. The CDR3 DNA follows: TGTGCCAGCAGCGCACAGGGGGAAGCCGGGGAGCTGTTTTTT. Translating it yields CASSAQGEAGELFF.

J is TRBJ2-3 and V is TRBV28; 12 nucleotides align to TRBD2. Looked up from germline, CDR1 is MDHEN and CDR2 is SYDVKM. The V segment lost 4 bases and the J segment 2 bases; nucleotides outside the gene matches: 22. The CDR3 extends over 22 amino acids. The CDR3 DNA reads TGTGCCAGCAGTTCCTCGCGCTCCCTGACTAGCGGGAGAACGGGCTTCACAGATACGCAGTATTTT. Its translation: CASSSSRSLTSGRTGFTDTQYF.

The V and J genes are TRBV4-1 and TRBJ1-6, with no clear D. V was clipped by 0 bases and J by 0 bases, with 12 bases between them. In germline, CDR1 is MGHRA, CDR2 YSYEKL. The CDR3 runs to 18 residues. The CDR3 nucleotides are TGCGCCAGCAGCCAAGATTCACCCCTGAGCTCCTATAATTCACCCCTCCACTTT. Protein product: CASSQDSPLSSYNSPLHF.

This clone was detected once. The gene calls are TRBV9 and TRBJ2-7; 7 nucleotides match TRBD1. Germline V gene data show CDR1 as SGDLS and CDR2 as YYNGEE. The CDR3 sequence is 14 residues long. V shed 4 bases, J shed 3 bases, and the junction held 7 bases outside the gene matches. CDR3 sequence (DNA): TGTGCCAGCAGCCAAACCGGGACAGACTACGAGCAGTACTTC. Translation gives CASSQTGTDYEQYF.

V gene TRBV29-1 combines with J gene TRBJ2-7; 9 bases are shared with TRBD2. The CDR3 totals 14 residues. Germline lookup yields CDR1 SQVTM and CDR2 ANQGSEA. V shed 7 bases and J 0 bases; nucleotides not matched to a gene: 7. CDR3 nucleotides: TGCAGCGCCTCAAGCGGGGGGATCTCCTACGAGCAGTACTTC. Its protein is CSASSGGISYEQYF.

The chain uses TRBV20-1 and TRBJ2-1, with unresolved D. This CDR3 spans 11 amino acids. Germline V gene sequence: CDR1 DFQATT, CDR2 SNEGSKA (reference sequence). The V and J ends lost 5 bases and 10 bases respectively, with 12 bases between them. The chain's CDR3 is CSAPGPREQFF. CDR3 nucleotides: TGCAGTGCTCCTGGCCCGAGGGAGCAGTTCTTC.

This chain uses TRBV27 with TRBJ2-1, with 7 bases matching TRBD1. Germline loops: CDR1 MNHEY, CDR2 SMNVEV (reference sequence). V lost 6 bases to trimming and J lost 5 bases; unmatched junction nucleotides: 10. The CDR3 loop spans 15 amino acids. The CDR3 is CASSPRQGIDNEQFF. Written as DNA, the CDR3 is TGTGCCAGCAGCCCCAGACAGGGTATAGACAATGAGCAGTTCTTC.

The chain recombines TRBV5-7 with TRBJ2-7, with TRBD1 matching 7 bases. TRBV5-7 is given ORF status, its function remaining uncertain. The trim removed 3 bases at V and 1 base at J, leaving 10 bases unmatched. The CDR3 has 16 residues. CDR3 residues: CASSSSGTALSYEQYF. The CDR3 DNA sequence: TGTGCCAGCAGCTCCTCCGGGACAGCCCTTTCCTACGAGCAGTACTTC.

This chain connects TRBV9 to TRBJ2-3; 9 bases match TRBD2. Trimming at V came to 0 bases and at J to 2 bases, leaving 4 bases not matched to a gene. Germline loops: CDR1 SGDLS, CDR2 YYNGEE. The CDR3 contains 16 residues. The CDR3 DNA follows: TGTGCCAGCAGCGTAGAAGTAGCGGGGGTCACAGATACGCAGTATTTT. This sequence encodes CASSVEVAGVTDTQYF.

By share, this clone ranks as large (0.1 to 1%). The chain combines TRBV9 with TRBJ2-7; 7 positions agree with TRBD1. Germline CDR1 is SGDLS and CDR2 is YYNGEE. Trimming removed 3 bases from V and 0 bases from J; junction bases left unmatched: 6. The CDR3 is 15 residues long. The CDR3 DNA is TGTGCCAGCAGCGCCGCCGGGACAGACTCCTACGAGCAGTACTTC. Its protein is CASSAAGTDSYEQYF.

This chain links TRBV27 with TRBJ2-1; 7 bases fit TRBD2. This CDR3 spans 15 amino acids. Germline V gives CDR1 MNHEY, CDR2 SMNVEV (reference sequence). The junction had 8 bases not matched to a gene; V was cut back by 6 bases and J by 3 bases. The CDR3 nucleotides read TGTGCCAGCAGGGTCGCGGGAGTCGTCTACAATGAGCAGTTCTTC. Translation: CASRVAGVVYNEQFF.

The rearrangement joins TRBV14 to TRBJ1-2; no clear D gene. Trimming left V 1 base short and J 0 bases short, with 9 bases between. Germline V CDR1 and CDR2: SGHDN, FVKESK. CDR3 size: 15 residues. The CDR3 here is CASSQVKGANYGYTF. As DNA, the CDR3 is TGTGCCAGCAGCCAAGTAAAAGGAGCTAACTATGGCTACACCTTC.

The chain carries TRBV2 and TRBJ2-2, with unresolved D. The CDR3 has 12 residues. Looked up from germline, CDR1 is SNHLY and CDR2 is FYNNEI. Trimming pared 3 bases from V and 6 bases from J, leaving 5 bases between. CDR3 DNA sequence: TGTGCCAGCAGTGATACCCCCGGGGAGCTGTTTTTT. Its protein is CASSDTPGELFF.

The chain combines TRBV6-1 with TRBJ1-1; 8 bases are a match to TRBD1. Germline V gene lookup returns CDR1 MNHNS and CDR2 SASEGT. The CDR3 sequence is 14 residues long. V trimming: 3 bases; J trimming: 1 base; junction bases outside the gene matches: 1. CDR3 DNA: TGTGCCAGCAGTGAGACAGGGGCGAACACTGAAGCTTTCTTT. Translated: CASSETGANTEAFF.

The chain uses TRBV10-3 and TRBJ2-2; 11 positions match TRBD2. Trimming at V came to 6 bases and at J to 6 bases, leaving 9 bases not matched to a gene. The CDR3 contains 16 residues. Germline values: CDR1 ENHRY, CDR2 SYGVKD. The CDR3 bases are TGTGCCATCAGCGCTGGACTAGCGGGCGTTGCCGGGGAGCTGTTTTTT. Translating gives CAISAGLAGVAGELFF.

This clone appeared a single time. V is TRBV19 and J is TRBJ1-5; D is possibly TRBD1 (6 bases). The CDR3 covers 15 residues. The germline V gene has CDR1 LNHDA and CDR2 SQIVND (reference sequence). V lost 5 bases to trimming and J lost 6 bases, with 17 bases between them. The CDR3 sequence is CASSALQGPGQPQHF. CDR3 nucleotide sequence: TGTGCCAGTAGTGCGCTGCAGGGGCCGGGTCAGCCCCAGCATTTT. Looking up the rest from reference TRBV19 and TRBJ1-5 gives the full variable domain: DGGITQSPKYLFRKEGQNVTLSCEQNLNHDAMYWYRQDPGQGLRLIYYSQIVNDFQKGDIAEGYSVSREKKESFPLTVTSAQKNPTAFYLCASSALQGPGQPQHFGDGTRLSIL.

The chain combines TRBV11-3 with TRBJ2-1, with D maybe TRBD1 (6 bases). This CDR3 is 13 amino acids long. The V end was cut by 0 bases, the J end by 8 bases, with 8 bases between. Germline V gene lookup returns CDR1 SGHNT and CDR2 YENEEA. Written as DNA, the CDR3 is TGTGCCAGCAGCTTAGATGGGGGCGATGAGCAGTTCTTC. Its translation: CASSLDGGDEQFF.